These 2 T cell receptor beta chains originate from one sample sequenced in a study of brain metastases from non-small cell lung cancer. The protocol was immunoSEQ multiplex PCR, while the TCRdb copy is restricted to in-frame clones and leaves out a portion. This sample carries approximately 5,600 clones, around 80% of them seen once, and the ten largest clones take about 7%. Specimen: primary lung tumor tissue. All receptors come from a donor at least 40 years old with non-small cell lung cancer.

The V gene is TRBV7-8, the J gene TRBJ1-1; D is undetermined. Germline CDR1 is SGHVS and CDR2 is FQNEAQ. V lost 1 base and J 7 bases, leaving 7 bases between the germline ends. The CDR3 length is 12 residues. In nucleotides, the CDR3 is TGTGCCAGCAGCTTAGTGGGTCGTGAAGCTTTCTTT. It translates to CASSLVGREAFF.

This chain connects TRBV3-1 (or the pseudogene TRBV3-2) to TRBJ1-6; a possible D gene is TRBD1 (6 bases). CDR1 LGHDT and CDR2 YNNKEL come from the germline V gene (reference sequence). The CDR3 sequence is 13 residues long. V lost 10 bases and J 5 bases, leaving 12 bases between the germline ends. DNA for the CDR3: TGTGCCACCCGAGGGGGGGATAATTCACCCCTCCACTTT. Translation: CATRGGDNSPLHF.